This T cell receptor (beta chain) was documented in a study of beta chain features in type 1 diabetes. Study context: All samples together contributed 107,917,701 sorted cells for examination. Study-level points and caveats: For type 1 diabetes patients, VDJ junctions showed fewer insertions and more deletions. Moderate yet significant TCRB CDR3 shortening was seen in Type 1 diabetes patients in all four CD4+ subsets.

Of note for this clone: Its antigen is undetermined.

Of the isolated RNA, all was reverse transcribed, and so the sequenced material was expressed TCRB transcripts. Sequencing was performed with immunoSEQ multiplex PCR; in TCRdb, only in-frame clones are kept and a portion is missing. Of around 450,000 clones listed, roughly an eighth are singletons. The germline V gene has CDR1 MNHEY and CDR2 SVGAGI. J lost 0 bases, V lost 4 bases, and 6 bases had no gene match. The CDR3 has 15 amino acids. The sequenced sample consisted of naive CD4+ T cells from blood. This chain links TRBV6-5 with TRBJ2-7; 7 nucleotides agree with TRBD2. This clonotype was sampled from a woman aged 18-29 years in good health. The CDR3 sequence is CASSLQLARSYEQYF. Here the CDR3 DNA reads TGTGCCAGCAGTTTGCAACTAGCGCGCTCCTACGAGCAGTACTTC.